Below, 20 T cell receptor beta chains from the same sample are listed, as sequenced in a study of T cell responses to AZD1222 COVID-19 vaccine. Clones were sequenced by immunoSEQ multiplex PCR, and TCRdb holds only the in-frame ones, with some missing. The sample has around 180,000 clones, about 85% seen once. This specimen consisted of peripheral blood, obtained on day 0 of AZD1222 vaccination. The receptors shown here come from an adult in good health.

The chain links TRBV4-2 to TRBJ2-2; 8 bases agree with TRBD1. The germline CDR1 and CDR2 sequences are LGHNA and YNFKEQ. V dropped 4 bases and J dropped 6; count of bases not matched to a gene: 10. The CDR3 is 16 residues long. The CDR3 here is CASSPETGVLPGELFF. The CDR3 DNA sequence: TGTGCCAGCAGCCCCGAGACAGGGGTTCTTCCCGGGGAGCTGTTTTTT.

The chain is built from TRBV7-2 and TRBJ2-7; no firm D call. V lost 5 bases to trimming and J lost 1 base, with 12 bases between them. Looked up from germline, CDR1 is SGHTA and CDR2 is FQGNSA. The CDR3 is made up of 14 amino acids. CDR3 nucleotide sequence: TGTGCCAGCAGCGGGCTTGACAAATCCTACGAGCAGTACTTC. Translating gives CASSGLDKSYEQYF.

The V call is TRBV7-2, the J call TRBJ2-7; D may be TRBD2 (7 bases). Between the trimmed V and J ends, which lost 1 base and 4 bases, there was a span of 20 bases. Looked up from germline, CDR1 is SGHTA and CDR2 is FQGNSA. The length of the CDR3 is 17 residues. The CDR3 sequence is CASSLDGGGSLVYEQYF. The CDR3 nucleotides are TGTGCCAGCAGCTTAGACGGGGGCGGGAGCCTAGTTTACGAGCAGTACTTC. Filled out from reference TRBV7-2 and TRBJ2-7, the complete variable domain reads GAGVSQSPSNKVTEKGKDVELRCDPISGHTALYWYRQSLGQGLEFLIYFQGNSAPDKSGLPSDRFSAERTGGSVSTLTIQRTQQEDSAVYLCASSLDGGGSLVYEQYFGPGTRLTVT.

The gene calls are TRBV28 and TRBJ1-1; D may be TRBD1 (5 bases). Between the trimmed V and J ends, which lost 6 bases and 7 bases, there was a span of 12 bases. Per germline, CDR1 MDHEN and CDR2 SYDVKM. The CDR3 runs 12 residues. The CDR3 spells CASRPRGREAFF. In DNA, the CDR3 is TGTGCCAGCAGACCAAGGGGCCGTGAAGCTTTCTTT.

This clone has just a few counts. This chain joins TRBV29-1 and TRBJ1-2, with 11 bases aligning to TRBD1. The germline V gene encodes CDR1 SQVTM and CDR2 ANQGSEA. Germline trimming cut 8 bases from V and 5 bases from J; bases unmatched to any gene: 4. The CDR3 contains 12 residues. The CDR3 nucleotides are TGCAGCTCAGGACAGGGGGCATATGGCTACACCTTC. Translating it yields CSSGQGAYGYTF.

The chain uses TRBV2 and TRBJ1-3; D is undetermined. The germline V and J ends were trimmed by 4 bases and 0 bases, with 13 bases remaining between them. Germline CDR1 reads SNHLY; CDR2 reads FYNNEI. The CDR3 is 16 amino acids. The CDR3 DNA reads TGTGCCAGCAGTGTCCAAAGCATGACCTCTGGAAACACCATATATTTT. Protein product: CASSVQSMTSGNTIYF.

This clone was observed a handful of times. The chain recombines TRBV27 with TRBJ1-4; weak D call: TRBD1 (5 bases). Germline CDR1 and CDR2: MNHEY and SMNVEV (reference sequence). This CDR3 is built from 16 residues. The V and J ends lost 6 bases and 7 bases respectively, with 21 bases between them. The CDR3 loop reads CASRNGAPGLGEKLFF. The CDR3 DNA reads TGTGCCAGCAGGAACGGGGCGCCGGGATTAGGTGAAAAACTGTTTTTT.

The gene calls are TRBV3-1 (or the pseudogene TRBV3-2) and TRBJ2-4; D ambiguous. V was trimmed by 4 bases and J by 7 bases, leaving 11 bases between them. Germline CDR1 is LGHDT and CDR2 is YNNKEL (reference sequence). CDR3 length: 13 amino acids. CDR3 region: CASSLSEWNIQYF. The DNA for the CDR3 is TGTGCCAGCAGCCTGTCAGAGTGGAACATTCAGTACTTC.

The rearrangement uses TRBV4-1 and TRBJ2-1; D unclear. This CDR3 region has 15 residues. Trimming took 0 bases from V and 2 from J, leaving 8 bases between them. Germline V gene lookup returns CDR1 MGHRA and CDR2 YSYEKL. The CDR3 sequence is CASSQDQTAYNEQFF. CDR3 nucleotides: TGCGCCAGCAGCCAAGACCAGACCGCCTACAATGAGCAGTTCTTC.

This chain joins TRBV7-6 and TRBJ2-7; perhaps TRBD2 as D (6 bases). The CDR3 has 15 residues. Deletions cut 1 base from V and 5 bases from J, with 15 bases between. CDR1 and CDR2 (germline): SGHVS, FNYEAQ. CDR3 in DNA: TGTGCCAGCAGCTTAGGAGCCCCGGAGGGCAACGAGCAGTACTTC. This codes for CASSLGAPEGNEQYF.

CDR3 DNA sequence: TGTGCCAGTAAAGATTGGGGGACTTCTAGCAATCAGCCCCAGCATTTT. Protein: CASKDWGTSSNQPQHF. The chain combines TRBV19 with TRBJ1-5, with D perhaps TRBD1 (5 bases). V was shortened by 7 bases and J by 0 bases, with 16 bases between the two germline ends. From germline, CDR1 is LNHDA and CDR2 SQIVND (reference sequence). This CDR3 comprises 16 residues.

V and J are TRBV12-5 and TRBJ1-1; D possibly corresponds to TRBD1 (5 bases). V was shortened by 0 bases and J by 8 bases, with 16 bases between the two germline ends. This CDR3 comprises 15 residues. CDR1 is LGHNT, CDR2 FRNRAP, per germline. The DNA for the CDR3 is TGTGCTAGTGGTTTGGTCCTCCGCGAGGGGCGAGAAGCTTTCTTT. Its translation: CASGLVLREGREAFF.

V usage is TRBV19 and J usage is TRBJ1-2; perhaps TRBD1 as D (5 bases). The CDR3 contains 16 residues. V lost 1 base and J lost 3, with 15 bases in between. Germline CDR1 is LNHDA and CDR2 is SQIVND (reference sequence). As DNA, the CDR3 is TGTGCCAGTAGTATAGGTTCAGTAAGGGGAGACTATGGCTACACCTTC. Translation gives CASSIGSVRGDYGYTF.

The CDR3 DNA follows: TGTGCCAGCAGCGCCTACTCCCTTCGGGGCGAGCAGTACTTC. It translates to CASSAYSLRGEQYF. V gene TRBV9 combines with J gene TRBJ2-7; maybe TRBD2 (5 bases). V dropped 3 bases and J dropped 6 bases, with 16 bases sitting between them. The CDR3 is 14 residues long. Germline lookup yields CDR1 SGDLS and CDR2 YYNGEE.

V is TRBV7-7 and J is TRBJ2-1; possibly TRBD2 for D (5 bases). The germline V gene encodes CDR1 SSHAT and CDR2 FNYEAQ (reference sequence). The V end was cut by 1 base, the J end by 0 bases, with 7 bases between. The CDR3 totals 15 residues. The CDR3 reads CASSLGGPSYNEQFF. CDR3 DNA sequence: TGTGCCAGCAGCTTAGGAGGGCCCTCCTACAATGAGCAGTTCTTC. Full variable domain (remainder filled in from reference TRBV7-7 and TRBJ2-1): GAGVSQSPRYKVTKRGQDVTLRCDPISSHATLYWYQQALGQGPEFLTYFNYEAQPDKSGLPSDRFSAERPEGSISTLTIQRTEQRDSAMYRCASSLGGPSYNEQFFGPGTRLTVL.

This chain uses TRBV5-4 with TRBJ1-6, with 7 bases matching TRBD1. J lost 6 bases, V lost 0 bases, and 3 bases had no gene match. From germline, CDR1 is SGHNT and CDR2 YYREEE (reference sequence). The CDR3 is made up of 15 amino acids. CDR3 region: CASSLVDRINSPLHF. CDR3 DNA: TGTGCCAGCAGCTTGGTGGACAGGATTAATTCACCCCTCCACTTT.

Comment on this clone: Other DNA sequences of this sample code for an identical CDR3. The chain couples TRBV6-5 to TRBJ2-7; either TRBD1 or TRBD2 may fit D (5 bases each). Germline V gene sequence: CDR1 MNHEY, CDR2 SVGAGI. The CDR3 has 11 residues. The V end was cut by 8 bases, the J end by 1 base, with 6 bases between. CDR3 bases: TGTGCCAGCGGGACGTCCTACGAGCAGTACTTC. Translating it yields CASGTSYEQYF.

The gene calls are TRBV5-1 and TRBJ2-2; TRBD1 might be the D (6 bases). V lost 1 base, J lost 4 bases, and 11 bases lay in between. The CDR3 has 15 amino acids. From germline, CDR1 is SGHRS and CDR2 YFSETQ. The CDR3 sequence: CASSLYRVGTGELFF. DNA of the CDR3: TGCGCCAGCAGCTTGTACAGGGTCGGCACCGGGGAGCTGTTTTTT.

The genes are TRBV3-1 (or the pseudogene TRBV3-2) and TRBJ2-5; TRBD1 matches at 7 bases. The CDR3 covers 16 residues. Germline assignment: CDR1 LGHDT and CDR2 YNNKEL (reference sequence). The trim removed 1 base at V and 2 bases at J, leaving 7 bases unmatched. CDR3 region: CASSQVPGQNQETQYF. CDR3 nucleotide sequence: TGTGCCAGCAGCCAAGTCCCGGGACAGAATCAAGAGACCCAGTACTTC.

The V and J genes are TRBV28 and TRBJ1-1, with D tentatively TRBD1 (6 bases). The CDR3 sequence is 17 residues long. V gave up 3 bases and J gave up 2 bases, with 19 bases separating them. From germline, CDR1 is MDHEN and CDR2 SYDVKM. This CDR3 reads CASSFYTRGGANTEAFF. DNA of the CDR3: TGTGCCAGCAGTTTTTACACGCGAGGGGGGGCCAACACTGAAGCTTTCTTT.